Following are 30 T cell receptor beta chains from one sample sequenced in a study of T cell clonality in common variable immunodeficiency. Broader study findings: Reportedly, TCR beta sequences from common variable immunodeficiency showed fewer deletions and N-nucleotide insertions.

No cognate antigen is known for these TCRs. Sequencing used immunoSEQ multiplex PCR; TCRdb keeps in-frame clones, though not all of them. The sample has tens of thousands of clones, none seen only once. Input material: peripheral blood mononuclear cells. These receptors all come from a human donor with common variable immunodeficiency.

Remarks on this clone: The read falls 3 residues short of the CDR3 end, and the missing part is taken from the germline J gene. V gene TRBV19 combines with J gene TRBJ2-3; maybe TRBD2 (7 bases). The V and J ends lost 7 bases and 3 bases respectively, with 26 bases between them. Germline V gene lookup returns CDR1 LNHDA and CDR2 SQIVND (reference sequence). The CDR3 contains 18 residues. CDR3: CASKGGAEVLGATDTQYF. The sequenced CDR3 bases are TGTGCCAGTAAGGGGGGGGCCGAGGTCCTGGGGGCTACAGATACG.

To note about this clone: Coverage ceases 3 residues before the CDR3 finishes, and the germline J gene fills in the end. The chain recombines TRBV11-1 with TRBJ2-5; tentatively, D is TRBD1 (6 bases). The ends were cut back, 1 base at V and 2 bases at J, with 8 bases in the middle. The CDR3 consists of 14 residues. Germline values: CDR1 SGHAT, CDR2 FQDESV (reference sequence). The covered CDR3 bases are TGTGCCAGCAGCTTAGGGCAGGGGCAAGAGACC. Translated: CASSLGQGQET. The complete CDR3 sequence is CASSLGQGQETQYF.

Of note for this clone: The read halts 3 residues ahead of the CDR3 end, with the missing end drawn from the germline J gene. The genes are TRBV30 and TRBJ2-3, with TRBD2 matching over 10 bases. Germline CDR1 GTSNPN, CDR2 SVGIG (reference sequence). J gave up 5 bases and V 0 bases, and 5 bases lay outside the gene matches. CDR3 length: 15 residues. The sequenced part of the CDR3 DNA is TGTGCCTGGAGTGTCACTAGCGGGGTCGGAGATACG. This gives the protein CAWSVTSGVGDT. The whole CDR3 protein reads CAWSVTSGVGDTQYF. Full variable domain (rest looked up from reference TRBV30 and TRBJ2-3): SQTIHQWPATLVQPVGSPLSLECTVEGTSNPNLYWYRQAAGRGLQLLFYSVGIGQISSEVPQNLSASRPQDRQFILSSKKLLLSDSGFYLCAWSVTSGVGDTQYFGPGTRLTVL.

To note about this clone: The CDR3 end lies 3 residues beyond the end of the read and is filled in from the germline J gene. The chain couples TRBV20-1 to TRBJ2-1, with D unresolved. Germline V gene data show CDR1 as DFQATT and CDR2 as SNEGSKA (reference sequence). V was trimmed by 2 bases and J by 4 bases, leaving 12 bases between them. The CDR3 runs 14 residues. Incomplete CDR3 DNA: TGCAGTGCTAGAAGCAGGATCGATTACAATGAG. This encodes CSARSRIDYNE. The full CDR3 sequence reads CSARSRIDYNEQFF.

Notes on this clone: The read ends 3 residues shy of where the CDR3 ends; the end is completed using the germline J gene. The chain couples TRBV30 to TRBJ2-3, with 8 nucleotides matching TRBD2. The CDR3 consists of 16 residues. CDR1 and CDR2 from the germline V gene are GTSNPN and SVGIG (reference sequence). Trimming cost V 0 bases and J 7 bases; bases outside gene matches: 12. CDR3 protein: CAWSVSISGAANTQYF. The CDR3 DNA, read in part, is TGTGCCTGGAGTGTATCTATTAGCGGGGCAGCGAATACG.

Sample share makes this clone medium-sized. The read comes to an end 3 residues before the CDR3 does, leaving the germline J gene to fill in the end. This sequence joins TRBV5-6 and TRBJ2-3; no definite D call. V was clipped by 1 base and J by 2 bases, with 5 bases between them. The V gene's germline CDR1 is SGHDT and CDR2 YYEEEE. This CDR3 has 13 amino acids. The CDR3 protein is CASSLINTDTQYF. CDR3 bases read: TGTGCCAGCAGCTTGATCAACACAGATACG.

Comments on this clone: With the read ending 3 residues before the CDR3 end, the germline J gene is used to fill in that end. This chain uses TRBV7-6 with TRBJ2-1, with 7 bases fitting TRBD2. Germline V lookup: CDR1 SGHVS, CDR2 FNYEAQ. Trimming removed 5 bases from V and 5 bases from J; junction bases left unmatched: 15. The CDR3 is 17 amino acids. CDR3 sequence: CASSLNVGGDSNNEQFF. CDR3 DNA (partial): TGTGCCAGCAGCCTAAACGTGGGGGGGGATAGCAACAATGAG. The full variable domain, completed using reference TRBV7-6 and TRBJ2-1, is GAGVSQSPRYKVTKRGQDVALRCDPISGHVSLYWYRQALGQGPEFLTYFNYEAQQDKSGLPNDRFSAERPEGSISTLTIQRTEQRDSAMYRCASSLNVGGDSNNEQFFGPGTRLTVL.

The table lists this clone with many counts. The CDR3: CSGVGGAGELFF. The covered CDR3 bases are TGCAGTGGGGTTGGCGGGGCCGGGGAG. The chain links TRBV20-1 to TRBJ2-2, with TRBD2 as a possible D gene (6 bases). The read gets to within 3 residues of the CDR3 end, and the germline J gene fills in the rest. V was shortened by 7 bases and J by 6 bases, with 12 bases between the two germline ends. Per germline, CDR1 DFQATT and CDR2 SNEGSKA (reference sequence). This CDR3 spans 12 amino acids.

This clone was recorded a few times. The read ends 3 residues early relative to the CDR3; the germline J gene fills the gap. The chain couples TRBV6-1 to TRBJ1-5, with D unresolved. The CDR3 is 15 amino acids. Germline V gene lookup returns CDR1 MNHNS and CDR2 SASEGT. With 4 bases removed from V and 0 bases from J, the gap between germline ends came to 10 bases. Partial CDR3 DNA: TGTGCCAGCAGTGGTTCAGCGAATAGCAATCAGCCC. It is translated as CASSGSANSNQP. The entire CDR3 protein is CASSGSANSNQPQHF.

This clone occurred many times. CDR3 bases read: TGTGCCAGCAGTTGGGGTACCCTCGACAGAGGCGAAAAA. Translating gives CASSWGTLDRGEK. The whole CDR3 protein is CASSWGTLDRGEKLFF. The V call is TRBV28, the J call TRBJ1-4, with D possibly being TRBD1 (5 bases). Coverage ceases 3 residues before the CDR3 finishes, and the germline J gene fills in the end. This CDR3 has 16 residues. Trimming stripped 4 bases from V and 8 bases from J, with 20 bases between. Germline-derived CDR1 and CDR2 are MDHEN and SYDVKM. The whole variable domain, filled in from reference TRBV28 and TRBJ1-4, reads DVKVTQSSRYLVKRTGEKVFLECVQDMDHENMFWYRQDPGLGLRLIYFSYDVKMKEKGDIPEGYSVSREKKERFSLILESASTNQTSMYLCASSWGTLDRGEKLFFGSGTQLSVL.

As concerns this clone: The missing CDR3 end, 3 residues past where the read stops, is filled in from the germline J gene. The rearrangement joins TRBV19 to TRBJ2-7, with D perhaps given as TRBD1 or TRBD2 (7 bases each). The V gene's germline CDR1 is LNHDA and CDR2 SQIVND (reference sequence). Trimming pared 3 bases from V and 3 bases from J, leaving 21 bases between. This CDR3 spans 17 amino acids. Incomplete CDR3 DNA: TGTGCCAGTAGTATCTCCGGGAAGGGAGGGGGCCGCTACGAG. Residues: CASSISGKGGGRYE. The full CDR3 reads CASSISGKGGGRYEQYF.

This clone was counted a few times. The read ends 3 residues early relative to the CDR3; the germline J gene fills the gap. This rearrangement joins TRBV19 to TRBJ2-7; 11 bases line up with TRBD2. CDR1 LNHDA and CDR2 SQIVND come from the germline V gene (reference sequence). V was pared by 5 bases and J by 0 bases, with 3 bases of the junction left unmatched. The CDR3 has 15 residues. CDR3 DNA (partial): TGTGCCAGTAGTCTCACTAGCGGGGGCTCCTACGAG. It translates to CASSLTSGGSYE. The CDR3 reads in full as CASSLTSGGSYEQYF.

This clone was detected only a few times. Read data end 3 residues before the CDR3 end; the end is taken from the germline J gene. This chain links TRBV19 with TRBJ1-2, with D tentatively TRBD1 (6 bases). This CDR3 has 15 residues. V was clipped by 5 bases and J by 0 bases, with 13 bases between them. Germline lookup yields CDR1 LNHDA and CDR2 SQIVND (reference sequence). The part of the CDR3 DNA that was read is TGTGCCAGTAGTGAACAGGGCTACTCTAACTATGGC. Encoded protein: CASSEQGYSNYG. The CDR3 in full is CASSEQGYSNYGYTF.

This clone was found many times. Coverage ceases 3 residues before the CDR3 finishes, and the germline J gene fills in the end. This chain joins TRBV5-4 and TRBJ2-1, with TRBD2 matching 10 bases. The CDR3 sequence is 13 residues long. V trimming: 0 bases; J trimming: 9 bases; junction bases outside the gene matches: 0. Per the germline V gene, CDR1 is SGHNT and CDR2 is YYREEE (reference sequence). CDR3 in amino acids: CASSLGLAGEQFF. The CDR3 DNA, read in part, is TGTGCCAGCAGCTTGGGACTAGCGGGTGAG. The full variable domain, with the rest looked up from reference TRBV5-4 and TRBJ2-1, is ETGVTQSPTHLIKTRGQQVTLRCSSQSGHNTVSWYQQALGQGPQFIFQYYREEENGRGNFPPRFSGLQFPNYSSELNVNALELDDSALYLCASSLGLAGEQFFGPGTRLTVL.

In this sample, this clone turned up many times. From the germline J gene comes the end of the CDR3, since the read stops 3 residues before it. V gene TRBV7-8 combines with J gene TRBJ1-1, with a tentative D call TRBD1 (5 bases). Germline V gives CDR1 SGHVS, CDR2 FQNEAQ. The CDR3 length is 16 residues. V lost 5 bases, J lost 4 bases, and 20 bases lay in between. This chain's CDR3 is CASSPGWGRESTEAFF. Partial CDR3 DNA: TGTGCCAGCAGCCCAGGTTGGGGCAGGGAGAGCACTGAA.

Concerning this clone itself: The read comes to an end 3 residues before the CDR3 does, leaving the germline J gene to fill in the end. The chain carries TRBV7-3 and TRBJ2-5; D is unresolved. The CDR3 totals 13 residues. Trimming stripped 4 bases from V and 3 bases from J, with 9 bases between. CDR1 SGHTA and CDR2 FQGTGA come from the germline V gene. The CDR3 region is CASSYRPKETQYF. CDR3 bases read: TGTGCCAGCAGCTACAGACCGAAAGAGACC.

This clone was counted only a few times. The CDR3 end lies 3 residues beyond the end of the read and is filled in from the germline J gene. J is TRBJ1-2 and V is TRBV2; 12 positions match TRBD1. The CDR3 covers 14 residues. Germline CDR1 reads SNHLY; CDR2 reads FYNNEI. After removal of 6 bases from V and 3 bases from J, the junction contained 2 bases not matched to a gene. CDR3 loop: CASRGDRGHYGYTF. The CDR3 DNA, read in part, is TGTGCCAGCAGGGGGGACAGGGGGCACTATGGC. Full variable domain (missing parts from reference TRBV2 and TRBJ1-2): EPEVTQTPSHQVTQMGQEVILRCVPISNHLYFYWYRQILGQKVEFLVSFYNNEISEKSEIFDDQFSVERPDGSNFTLKIRSTKLEDSAMYFCASRGDRGHYGYTFGSGTRLTVV.

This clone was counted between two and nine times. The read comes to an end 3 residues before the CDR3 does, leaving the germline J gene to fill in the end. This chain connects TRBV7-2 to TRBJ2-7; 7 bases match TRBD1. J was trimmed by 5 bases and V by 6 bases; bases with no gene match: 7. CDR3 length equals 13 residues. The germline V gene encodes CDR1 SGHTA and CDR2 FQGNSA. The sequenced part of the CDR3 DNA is TGTGCCAGCAGTCGACAGGGAGCCAACGAG. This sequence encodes CASSRQGANE. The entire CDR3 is CASSRQGANEQYF.

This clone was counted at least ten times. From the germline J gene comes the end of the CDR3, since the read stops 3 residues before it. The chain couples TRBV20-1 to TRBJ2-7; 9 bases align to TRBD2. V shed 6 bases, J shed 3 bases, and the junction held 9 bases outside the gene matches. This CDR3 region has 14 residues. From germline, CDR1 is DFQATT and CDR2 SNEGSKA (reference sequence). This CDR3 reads CSAHRLAVGYEQYF. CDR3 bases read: TGCAGTGCGCATCGACTAGCGGTTGGCTACGAG.

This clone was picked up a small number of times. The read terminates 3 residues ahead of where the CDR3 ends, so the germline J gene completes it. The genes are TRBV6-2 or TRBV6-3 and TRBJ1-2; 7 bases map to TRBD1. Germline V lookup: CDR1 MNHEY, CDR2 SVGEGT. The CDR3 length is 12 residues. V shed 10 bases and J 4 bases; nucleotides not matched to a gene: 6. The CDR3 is CATARDSYGYTF. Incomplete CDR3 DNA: TGTGCCACTGCTAGGGACAGCTATGGC.

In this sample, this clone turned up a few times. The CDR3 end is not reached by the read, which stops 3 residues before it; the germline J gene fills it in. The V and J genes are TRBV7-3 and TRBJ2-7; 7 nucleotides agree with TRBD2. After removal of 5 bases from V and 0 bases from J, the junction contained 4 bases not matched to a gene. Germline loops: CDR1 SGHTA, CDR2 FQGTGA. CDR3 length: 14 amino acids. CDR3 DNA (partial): TGTGCCAGCAGCCCCCGCGGGGGCTCCTACGAG. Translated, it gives CASSPRGGSYE. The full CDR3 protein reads CASSPRGGSYEQYF.

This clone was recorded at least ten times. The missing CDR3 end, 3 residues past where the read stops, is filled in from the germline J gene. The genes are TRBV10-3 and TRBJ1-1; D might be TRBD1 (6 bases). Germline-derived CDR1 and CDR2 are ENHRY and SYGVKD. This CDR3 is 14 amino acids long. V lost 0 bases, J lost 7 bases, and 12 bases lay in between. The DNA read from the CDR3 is TGTGCCATCAGTGAGTCGGAGGGGGGGTTTGAA. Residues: CAISESEGGFE. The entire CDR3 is CAISESEGGFEAFF.

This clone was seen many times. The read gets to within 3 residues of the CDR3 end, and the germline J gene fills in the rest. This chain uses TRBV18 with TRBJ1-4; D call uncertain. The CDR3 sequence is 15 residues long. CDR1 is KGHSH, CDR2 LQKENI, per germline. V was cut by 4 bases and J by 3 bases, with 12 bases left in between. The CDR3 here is CASSLNRPPNEKLFF. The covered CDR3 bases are TGTGCCAGCTCACTCAACAGACCTCCTAATGAAAAA.

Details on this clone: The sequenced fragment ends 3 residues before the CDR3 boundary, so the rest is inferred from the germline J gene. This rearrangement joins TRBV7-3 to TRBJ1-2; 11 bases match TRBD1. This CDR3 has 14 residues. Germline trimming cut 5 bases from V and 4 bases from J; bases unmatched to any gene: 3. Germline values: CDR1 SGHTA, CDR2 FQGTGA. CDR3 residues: CASSPGTGGYGYTF. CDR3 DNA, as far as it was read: TGTGCCAGCAGCCCTGGGACAGGGGGCTATGGC.

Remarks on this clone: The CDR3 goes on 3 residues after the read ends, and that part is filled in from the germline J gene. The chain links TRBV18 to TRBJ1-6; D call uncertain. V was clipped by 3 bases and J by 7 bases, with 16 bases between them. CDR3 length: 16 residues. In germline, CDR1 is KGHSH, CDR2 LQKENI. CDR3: CASSPRGEGRNSPLHF. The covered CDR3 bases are TGTGCCAGCTCACCCCGCGGGGAGGGCCGGAATTCACCC.

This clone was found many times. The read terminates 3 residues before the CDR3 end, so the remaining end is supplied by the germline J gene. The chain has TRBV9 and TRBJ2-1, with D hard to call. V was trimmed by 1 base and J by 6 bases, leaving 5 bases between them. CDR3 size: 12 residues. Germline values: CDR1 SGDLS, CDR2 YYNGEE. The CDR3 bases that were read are TGTGCCAGCAGCGTACTTCCCAATGAG. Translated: CASSVLPNE. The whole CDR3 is CASSVLPNEQFF.

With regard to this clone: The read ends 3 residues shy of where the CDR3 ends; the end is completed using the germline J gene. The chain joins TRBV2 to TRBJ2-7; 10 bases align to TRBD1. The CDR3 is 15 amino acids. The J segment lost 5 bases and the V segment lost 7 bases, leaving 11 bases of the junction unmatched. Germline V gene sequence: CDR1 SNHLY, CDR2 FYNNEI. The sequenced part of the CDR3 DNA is TGTGCCAGCACCCTAAGGGACAGGGGAGTGGACGAG. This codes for CASTLRDRGVDE. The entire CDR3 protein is CASTLRDRGVDEQYF.

CDR3 protein: CSALSGGAINEQFF. The part of the CDR3 DNA that was read is TGCAGTGCTCTTAGCGGGGGGGCCATTAATGAG. This chain joins TRBV20-1 and TRBJ2-1; 11 bases align to TRBD2. The read comes to an end 3 residues before the CDR3 does, leaving the germline J gene to fill in the end. The CDR3 totals 14 residues. Germline CDR1 and CDR2: DFQATT and SNEGSKA (reference sequence). Losses at the gene ends were 5 bases for V and 7 bases for J; bases not matched to a gene: 7.

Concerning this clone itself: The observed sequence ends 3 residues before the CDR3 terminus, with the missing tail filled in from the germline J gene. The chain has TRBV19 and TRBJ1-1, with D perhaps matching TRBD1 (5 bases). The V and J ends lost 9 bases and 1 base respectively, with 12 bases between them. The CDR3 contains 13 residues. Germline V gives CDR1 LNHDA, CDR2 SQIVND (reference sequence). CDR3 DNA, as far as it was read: TGTGCCAGCTCCCAGGGCAAGAACACTGAA. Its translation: CASSQGKNTE. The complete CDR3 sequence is CASSQGKNTEAFF.

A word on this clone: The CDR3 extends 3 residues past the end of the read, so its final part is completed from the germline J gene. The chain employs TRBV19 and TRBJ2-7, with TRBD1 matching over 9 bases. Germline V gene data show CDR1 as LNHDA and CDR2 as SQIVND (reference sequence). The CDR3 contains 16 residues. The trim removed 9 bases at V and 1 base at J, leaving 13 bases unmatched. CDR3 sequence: CASRYGGGTGSYEQYF. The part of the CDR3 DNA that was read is TGTGCCAGCCGATATGGAGGGGGGACAGGGTCCTACGAG.